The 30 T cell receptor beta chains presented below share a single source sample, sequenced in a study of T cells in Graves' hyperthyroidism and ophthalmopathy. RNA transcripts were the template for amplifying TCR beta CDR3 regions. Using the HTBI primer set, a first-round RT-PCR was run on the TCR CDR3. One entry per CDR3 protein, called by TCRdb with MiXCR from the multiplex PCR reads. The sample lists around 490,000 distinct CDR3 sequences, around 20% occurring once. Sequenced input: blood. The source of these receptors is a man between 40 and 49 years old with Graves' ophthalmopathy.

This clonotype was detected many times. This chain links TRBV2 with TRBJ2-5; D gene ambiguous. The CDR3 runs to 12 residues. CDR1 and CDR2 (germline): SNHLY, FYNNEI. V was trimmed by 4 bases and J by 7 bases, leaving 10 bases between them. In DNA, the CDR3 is TGTGCCAGCAGTGGGACCAAGGGGACCCAGTACTTC. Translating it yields CASSGTKGTQYF.

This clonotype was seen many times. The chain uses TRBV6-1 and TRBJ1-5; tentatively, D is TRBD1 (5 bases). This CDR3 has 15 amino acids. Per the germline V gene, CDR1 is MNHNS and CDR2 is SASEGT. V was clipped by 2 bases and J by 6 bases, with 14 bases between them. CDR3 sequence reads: CASSEPRRGRQPQHF. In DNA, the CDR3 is TGTGCCAGCAGTGAACCTAGAAGGGGACGTCAGCCCCAGCATTTT.

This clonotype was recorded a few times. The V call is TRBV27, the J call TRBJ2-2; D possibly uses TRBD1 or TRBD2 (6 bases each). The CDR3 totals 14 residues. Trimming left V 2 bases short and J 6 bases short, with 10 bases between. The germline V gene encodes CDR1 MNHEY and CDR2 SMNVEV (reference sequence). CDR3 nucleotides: TGTGCCAGCAGTTTAAGAGGGGGGCCCGGGGAGCTGTTTTTT. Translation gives CASSLRGGPGELFF.

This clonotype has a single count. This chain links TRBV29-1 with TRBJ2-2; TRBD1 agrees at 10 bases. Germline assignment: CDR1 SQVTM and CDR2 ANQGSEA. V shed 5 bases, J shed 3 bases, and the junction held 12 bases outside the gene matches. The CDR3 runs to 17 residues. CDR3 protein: CSVFARGQGLYTGELFF. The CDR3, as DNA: TGCAGCGTTTTTGCCCGGGGACAGGGGCTTTACACCGGGGAGCTGTTTTTT.

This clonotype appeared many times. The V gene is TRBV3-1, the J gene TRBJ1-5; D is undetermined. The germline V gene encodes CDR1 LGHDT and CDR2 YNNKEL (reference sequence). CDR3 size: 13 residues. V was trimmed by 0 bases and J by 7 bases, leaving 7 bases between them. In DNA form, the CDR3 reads TGTGCCAGCAGCCAAGAAGTGCGGCAGCCCCAGCATTTT. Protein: CASSQEVRQPQHF.

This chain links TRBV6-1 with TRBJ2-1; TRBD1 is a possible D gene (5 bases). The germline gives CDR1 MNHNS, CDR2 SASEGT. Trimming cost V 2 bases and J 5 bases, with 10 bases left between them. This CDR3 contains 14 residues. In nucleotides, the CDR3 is TGTGCCAGCAGTGAAAGGCAGGGAAACAATGAGCAGTTCTTC. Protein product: CASSERQGNNEQFF.

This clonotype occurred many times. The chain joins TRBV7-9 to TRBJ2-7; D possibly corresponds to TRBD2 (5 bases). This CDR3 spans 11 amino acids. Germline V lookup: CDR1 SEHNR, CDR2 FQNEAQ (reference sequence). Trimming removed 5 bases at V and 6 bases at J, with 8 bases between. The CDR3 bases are TGTGCCAGCAGCGAGGGTCCCGAGCAGTACTTC. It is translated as CASSEGPEQYF.

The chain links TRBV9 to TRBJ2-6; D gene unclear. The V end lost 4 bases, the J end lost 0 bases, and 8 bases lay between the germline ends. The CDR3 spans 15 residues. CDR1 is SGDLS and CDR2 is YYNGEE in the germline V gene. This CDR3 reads CASSTHASGANVLTF. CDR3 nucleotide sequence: TGTGCCAGCAGCACCCACGCCTCTGGGGCCAACGTCCTGACTTTC.

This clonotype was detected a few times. Here the CDR3 DNA reads TGCGCCAGCAGCCGGGATCGGGACAGGGGTTTTTCACCCCTCCACTTT. Encoded protein: CASSRDRDRGFSPLHF. This chain joins TRBV4-1 and TRBJ1-6, with 10 bases matching TRBD1. The V and J ends lost 4 bases and 9 bases, in that order; junction bases with no gene match: 9. Germline lookup yields CDR1 MGHRA and CDR2 YSYEKL. The CDR3 spans 16 residues.

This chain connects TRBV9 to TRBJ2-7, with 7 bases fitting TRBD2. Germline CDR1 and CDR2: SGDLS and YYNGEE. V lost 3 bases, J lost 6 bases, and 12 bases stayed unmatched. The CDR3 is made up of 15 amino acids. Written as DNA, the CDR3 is TGTGCCAGCAGCGGGGACGCGGGAGTAAAATCCGAGCAGTACTTC. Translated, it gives CASSGDAGVKSEQYF.

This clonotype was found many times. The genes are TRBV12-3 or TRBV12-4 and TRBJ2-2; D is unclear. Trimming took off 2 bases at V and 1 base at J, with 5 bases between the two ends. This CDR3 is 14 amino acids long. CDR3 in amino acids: CASSLLMNTGELFF. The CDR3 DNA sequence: TGTGCCAGCAGTTTACTTATGAACACCGGGGAGCTGTTTTTT.

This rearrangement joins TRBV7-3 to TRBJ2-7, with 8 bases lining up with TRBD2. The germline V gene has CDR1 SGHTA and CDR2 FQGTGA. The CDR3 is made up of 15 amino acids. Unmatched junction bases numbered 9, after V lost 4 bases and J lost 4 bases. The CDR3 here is CASSSSGTSRYEQYF. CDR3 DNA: TGTGCCAGCAGCTCATCCGGGACTAGTCGATACGAGCAGTACTTC.

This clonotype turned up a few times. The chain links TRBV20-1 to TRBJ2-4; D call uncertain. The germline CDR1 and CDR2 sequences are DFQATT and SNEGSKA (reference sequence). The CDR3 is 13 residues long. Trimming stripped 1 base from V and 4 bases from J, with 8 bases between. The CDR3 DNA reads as TGCAGTGCTAGAGCGGCGGCAAAAAACATTCAGTACTTC. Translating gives CSARAAAKNIQYF.

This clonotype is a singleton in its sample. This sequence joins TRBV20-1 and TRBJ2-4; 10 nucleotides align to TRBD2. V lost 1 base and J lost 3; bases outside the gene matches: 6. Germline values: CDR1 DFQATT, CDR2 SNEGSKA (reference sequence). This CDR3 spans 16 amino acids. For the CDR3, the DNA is TGCAGTGCTAGAGCTAGCGGGAGATTAGGCAAAAACATTCAGTACTTC. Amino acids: CSARASGRLGKNIQYF.

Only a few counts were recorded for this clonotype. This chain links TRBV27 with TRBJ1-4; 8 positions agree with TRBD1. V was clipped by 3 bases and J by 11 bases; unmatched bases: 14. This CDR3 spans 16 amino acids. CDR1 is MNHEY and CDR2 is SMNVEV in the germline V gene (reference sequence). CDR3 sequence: CASSFSGDRLVDKLFF. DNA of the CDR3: TGTGCCAGCAGTTTTTCCGGGGACAGGCTTGTGGACAAACTGTTTTTT.

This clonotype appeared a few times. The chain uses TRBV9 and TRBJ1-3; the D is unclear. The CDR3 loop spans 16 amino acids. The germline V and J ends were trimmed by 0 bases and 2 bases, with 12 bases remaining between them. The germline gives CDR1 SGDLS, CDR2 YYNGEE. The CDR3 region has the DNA TGTGCCAGCAGCGTAGGGGTAGGACTGGCTGGAAACACCATATATTTT. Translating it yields CASSVGVGLAGNTIYF.

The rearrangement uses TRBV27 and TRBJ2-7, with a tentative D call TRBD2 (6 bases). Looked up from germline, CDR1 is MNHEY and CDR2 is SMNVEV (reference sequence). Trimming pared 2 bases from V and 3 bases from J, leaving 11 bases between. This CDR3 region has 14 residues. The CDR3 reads CASSLVPGDYEQYF. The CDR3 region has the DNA TGTGCCAGCAGTTTAGTCCCGGGGGACTACGAGCAGTACTTC.

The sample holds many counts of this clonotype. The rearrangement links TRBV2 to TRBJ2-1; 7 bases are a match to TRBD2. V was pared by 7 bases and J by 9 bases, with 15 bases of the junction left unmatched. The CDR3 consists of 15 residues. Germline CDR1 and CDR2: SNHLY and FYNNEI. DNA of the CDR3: TGTGCCAGCAAACCAGGTGGACTAGTAGTAAGTGAGCAGTTCTTC. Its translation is CASKPGGLVVSEQFF.

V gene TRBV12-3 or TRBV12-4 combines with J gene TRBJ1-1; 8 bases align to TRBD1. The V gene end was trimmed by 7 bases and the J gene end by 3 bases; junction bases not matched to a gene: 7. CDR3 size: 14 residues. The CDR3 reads CASTRTGYDTEAFF. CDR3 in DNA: TGTGCCAGCACCCGGACAGGGTACGACACTGAAGCTTTCTTT.

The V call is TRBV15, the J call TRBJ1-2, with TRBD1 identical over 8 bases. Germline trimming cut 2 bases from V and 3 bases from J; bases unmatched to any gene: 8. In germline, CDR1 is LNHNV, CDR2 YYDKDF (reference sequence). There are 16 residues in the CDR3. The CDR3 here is CATSRRTGMLDYGYTF. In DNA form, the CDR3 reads TGTGCCACCAGCAGACGGACAGGGATGTTAGACTATGGCTACACCTTC. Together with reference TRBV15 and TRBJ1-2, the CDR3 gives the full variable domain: DAMVIQNPRYQVTQFGKPVTLSCSQTLNHNVMYWYQQKSSQAPKLLFHYYDKDFNNEADTPDNFQSRRPNTSFCFLDIRSPGLGDTAMYLCATSRRTGMLDYGYTFGSGTRLTVV.

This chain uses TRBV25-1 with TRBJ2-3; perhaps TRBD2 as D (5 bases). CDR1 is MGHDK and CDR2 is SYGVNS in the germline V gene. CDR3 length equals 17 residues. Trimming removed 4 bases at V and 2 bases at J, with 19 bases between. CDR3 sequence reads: CASSGGGLYRPTDTQYF. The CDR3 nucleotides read TGTGCCAGCAGTGGAGGAGGTCTTTACCGCCCCACAGATACGCAGTATTTT.

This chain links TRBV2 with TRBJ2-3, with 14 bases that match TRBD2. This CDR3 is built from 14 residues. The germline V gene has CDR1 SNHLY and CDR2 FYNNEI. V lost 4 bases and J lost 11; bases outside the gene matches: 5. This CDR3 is CASSAGTSGGKQYF. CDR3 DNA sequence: TGTGCCAGCAGTGCCGGGACTAGCGGGGGAAAGCAGTATTTT.

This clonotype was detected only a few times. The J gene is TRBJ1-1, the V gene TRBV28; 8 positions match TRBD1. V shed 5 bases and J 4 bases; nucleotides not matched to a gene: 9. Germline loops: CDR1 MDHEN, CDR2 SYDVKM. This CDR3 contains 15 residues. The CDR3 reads CASSPRTGRGTEAFF. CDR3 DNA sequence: TGTGCCAGCAGTCCCCGGACAGGGCGGGGCACTGAAGCTTTCTTT.

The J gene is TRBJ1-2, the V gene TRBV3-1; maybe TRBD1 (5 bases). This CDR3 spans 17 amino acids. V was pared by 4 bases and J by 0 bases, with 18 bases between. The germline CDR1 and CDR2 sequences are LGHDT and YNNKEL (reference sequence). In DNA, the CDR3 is TGTGCCAGCAGCCCCACGGGGGTTAGCGCATCTAACTATGGCTACACCTTC. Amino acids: CASSPTGVSASNYGYTF. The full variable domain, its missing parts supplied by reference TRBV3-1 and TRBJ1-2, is DTAVSQTPKYLVTQMGNDKSIKCEQNLGHDTMYWYKQDSKKFLKIMFSYNNKELIINETVPNRFSPKSPDKAHLNLHINSLELGDSAVYFCASSPTGVSASNYGYTFGSGTRLTVV.

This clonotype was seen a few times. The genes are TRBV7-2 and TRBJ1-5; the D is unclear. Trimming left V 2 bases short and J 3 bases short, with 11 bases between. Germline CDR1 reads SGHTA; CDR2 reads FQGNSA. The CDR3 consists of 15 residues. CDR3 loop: CASSLTGSNNQPQHF. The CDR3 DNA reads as TGTGCCAGCAGCTTAACTGGCAGCAACAATCAGCCCCAGCATTTT.

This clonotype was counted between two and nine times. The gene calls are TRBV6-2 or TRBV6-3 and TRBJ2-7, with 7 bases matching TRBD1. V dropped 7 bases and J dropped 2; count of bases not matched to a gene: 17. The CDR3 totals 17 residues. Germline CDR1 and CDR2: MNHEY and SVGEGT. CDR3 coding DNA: TGTGCCAGCACCGGGCCCCTCGGACAGGACCTAACCTACGAGCAGTACTTC. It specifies CASTGPLGQDLTYEQYF.

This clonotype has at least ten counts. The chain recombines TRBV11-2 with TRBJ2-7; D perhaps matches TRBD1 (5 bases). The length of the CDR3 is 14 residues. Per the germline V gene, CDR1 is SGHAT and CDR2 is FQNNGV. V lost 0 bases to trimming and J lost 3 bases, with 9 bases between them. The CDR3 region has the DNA TGTGCCAGCAGCTTAGAGTTCACAGGCTACGAGCAGTACTTC. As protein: CASSLEFTGYEQYF.

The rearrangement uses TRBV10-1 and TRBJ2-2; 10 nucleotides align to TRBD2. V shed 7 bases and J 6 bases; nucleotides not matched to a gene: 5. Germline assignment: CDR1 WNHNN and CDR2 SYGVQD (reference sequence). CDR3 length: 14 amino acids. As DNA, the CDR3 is TGCGCCAGCACGAGCGGGGGGGCTCCCGGGGAGCTGTTTTTT. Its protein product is CASTSGGAPGELFF.

CDR3 bases: TGTGCCAGCAGCGCAAGGATAAGGAGGGCCCCCTACAATGAGCAGTTCTTC. Amino acids: CASSARIRRAPYNEQFF. The chain has TRBV7-2 and TRBJ2-1; maybe TRBD2 (6 bases). Germline V CDR1 and CDR2: SGHTA, FQGNSA. V lost 5 bases and J lost 2, with 19 bases in between. The CDR3 length is 17 residues.

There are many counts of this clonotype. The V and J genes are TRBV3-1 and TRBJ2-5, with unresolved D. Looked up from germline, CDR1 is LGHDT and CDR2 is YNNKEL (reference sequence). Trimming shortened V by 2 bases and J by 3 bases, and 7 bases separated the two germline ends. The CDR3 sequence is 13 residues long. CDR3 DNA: TGTGCCAGCAGCCAAATGCGTAAAGAGACCCAGTACTTC. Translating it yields CASSQMRKETQYF.